One TCR beta chain is described in this entry. Its matching antigen is unknown. The table came from immunoSEQ multiplex PCR; TCRdb's copy has only in-frame clones and leaves some out. In the table there are about 81,000 clones, 85% to 95% of which are singletons. This sample is part of a study of T cell responses to AZD1222 COVID-19 vaccine. Points from the study as a whole: Dominant CD4 TCR responses targeted spike regions 160-218 and 743-854. The study identified only six AZD1222 recipients as seropositive at baseline. Repertoire collection took place solely once the T cell response had peaked. White British ancestry dominated among donors, who included more females, and clonal diversity was possibly underestimated.

Germline-derived CDR1 and CDR2 are LNHDA and SQIVND (reference sequence). V lost 8 bases and J 4 bases, leaving 10 bases between the germline ends. CDR3 length equals 12 residues. V usage is TRBV19 and J usage is TRBJ2-3; TRBD1 is a possible D gene (6 bases). Source: peripheral blood, taken 28 days after the second AZD1222 dose. The clonotype originates from an adult who received the AZD1222 COVID-19 vaccine. The CDR3, as DNA: TGTGCCAGTGGCTGGGGGCCAGATACGCAGTATTTT. It specifies CASGWGPDTQYF.